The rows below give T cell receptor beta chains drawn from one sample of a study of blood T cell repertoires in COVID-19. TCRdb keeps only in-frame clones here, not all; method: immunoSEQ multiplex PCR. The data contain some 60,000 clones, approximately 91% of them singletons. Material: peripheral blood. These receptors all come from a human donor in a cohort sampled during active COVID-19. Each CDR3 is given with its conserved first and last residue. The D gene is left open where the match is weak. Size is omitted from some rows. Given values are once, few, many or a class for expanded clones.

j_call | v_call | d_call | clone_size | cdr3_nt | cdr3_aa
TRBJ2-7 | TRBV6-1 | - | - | TGTGCCAGCAGTGAAAGAGTTGTAGCGGTCTACGAGCAGTACTTC | CASSERVVAVYEQYF
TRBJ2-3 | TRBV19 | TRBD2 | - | TGTGCCAGTAGTATAGATAGGCGCGGGAGGGCCGGAGATACGCAGTATTTT | CASSIDRRGRAGDTQYF
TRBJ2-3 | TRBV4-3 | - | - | TGCGCCAGCAGCGCCACCGGGTTTCGCACAGATACGCAGTATTTT | CASSATGFRTDTQYF
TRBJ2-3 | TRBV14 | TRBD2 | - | TGTGCCAGCAGCCTAATTAGCGGGAGCTACACAGATACGCAGTATTTT | CASSLISGSYTDTQYF
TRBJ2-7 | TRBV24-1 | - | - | TGTGCCACCAGTGACACGAGCTTTTCCTACGAGCAGTACTTC | CATSDTSFSYEQYF
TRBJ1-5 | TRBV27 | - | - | TGTGCCAGCAGTTTATTGGGACAATATAGCAATCAGCCCCAGCATTTT | CASSLLGQYSNQPQHF
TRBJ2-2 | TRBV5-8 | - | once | TGTGCCAGCCGCCTCGGACTGGAGAGCGCGAACACCGGGGAGCTGTTTTTT | CASRLGLESANTGELFF
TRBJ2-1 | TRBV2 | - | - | TGTGCCAGCAGAGACACTTACAATGAGCAGTTCTTC | CASRDTYNEQFF
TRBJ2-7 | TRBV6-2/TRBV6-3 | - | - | TGTGCCAGCAGTTACTCGTCCAGGGTATACAGCGAGCAGTACTTC | CASSYSSRVYSEQYF
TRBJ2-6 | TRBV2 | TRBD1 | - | TGTGCCAGCAGTTCGGGGCAGGGGGCCCCTGGGGCCAACGTCCTGACTTTC | CASSSGQGAPGANVLTF
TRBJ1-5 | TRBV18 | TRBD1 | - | TGTGCCAGCTCCCCCGCGGTGGACAGGGTGGGGCAGCCCCAGCATTTT | CASSPAVDRVGQPQHF
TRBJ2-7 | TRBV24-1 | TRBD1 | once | TGTGCCACCAGTGCGAGAGACAGGGATTCCTACGAGCAGTACTTC | CATSARDRDSYEQYF
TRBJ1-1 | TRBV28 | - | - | TGTGCCAGCAACATAAAGCAGGGAAGTTCCACTGAAGCTTTCTTT | CASNIKQGSSTEAFF
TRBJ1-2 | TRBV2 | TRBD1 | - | TGTGCCAGCACGGAGGGACAGGGTCTCTATGGCTACACCTTC | CASTEGQGLYGYTF
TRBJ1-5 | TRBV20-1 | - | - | TGCAGTGCTAGTCCCCAGGGCTCCGGTAGCAATCAGCCCCAGCATTTT | CSASPQGSGSNQPQHF
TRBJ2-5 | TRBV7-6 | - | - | TGTGCCAGCAGCTTAGCCGGGTCGAAAGAGACCCAGTACTTC | CASSLAGSKETQYF